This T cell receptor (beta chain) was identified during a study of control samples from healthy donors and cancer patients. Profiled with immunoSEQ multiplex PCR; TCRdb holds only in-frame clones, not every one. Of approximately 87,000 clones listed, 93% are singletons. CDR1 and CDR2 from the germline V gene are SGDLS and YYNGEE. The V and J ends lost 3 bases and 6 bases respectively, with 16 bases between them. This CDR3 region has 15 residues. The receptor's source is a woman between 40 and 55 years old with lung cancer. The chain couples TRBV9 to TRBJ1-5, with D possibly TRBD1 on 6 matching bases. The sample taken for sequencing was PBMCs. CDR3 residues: CASSADSSSSQPQHF. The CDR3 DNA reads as TGTGCCAGCAGCGCGGACAGTAGTTCAAGTCAGCCCCAGCATTTT.